This T cell receptor beta chain was captured in a study of identical twins listed by TCRdb under 2016. For the wider study: To test whether fetal clonotypes persist, this study deep-sequenced TCR alpha and beta repertoires from monozygotic twins, from unrelated adults of various ages, and from cord blood. To rule out contamination, replicate twin experiments were performed at different times with different library preparation protocols.

Every donor was a healthy Caucasian. Three pairs of female monozygotic twins, all aged 18 to 29 years, were included in the twin cohort. Miltenyi CD45RO+ enrichment and human naive T-cell isolation kits were used to isolate memory (CD45RO+) and naive T cells from PBMC. In this sample, this clonotype turned up many times. No antigen is known for it. Base qualities are not at hand, and no much larger clone is one base apart. The method behind the library was 5' RACE. TCRdb lists the instrument as Illumina HiSeq 2000. A universal primer binding site was introduced by template switching, and a unique molecular identifier was present in the final cDNA, enabling accurate counting of TCR cDNA molecules. First-strand cDNA for TCR alpha and beta chains was synthesized from specific primers in the conserved constant-segment region. To control for contamination, every cDNA library carried two barcodes: a SMART-Mk sample barcode plus Illumina barcodes. TruSeq adapter sequences, together with Illumina sample barcodes, were added in two successive PCR steps. Sequencing of the TCR alpha and beta cDNA libraries was done on the Illumina HiSeq platform using custom primers. Turning to the authors' computational methods: Raw reads were processed with MiGEC to extract unique molecular identifiers, and MiXCR was used to determine CDR3 positions. Recombination models were inferred per individual with the repgenHMM and IGoR tools using an EM algorithm. Shared clonotypes were analyzed with the tcR package in R, and sharing was normalized by the product of cloneset sizes. To study raw recombination free of thymic and clonal selection effects, out-of-frame nonproductive sequences were analyzed. TCRdb took the public reads, trimmed them with fastp at Q25, ran MiXCR for clone calling and kept in-frame beta chains. When rows share a CDR3 protein, they turn into one entry using the most common DNA and genes. The V and J calls and clone size come from TCRdb's table, not from the authors' own analysis. Present in this sample are around 280,000 distinct CDR3 sequences, more than 6.5% of which were seen just once. The ten largest account for roughly 2% of the sample.

General conclusions and limits of the study: In monozygotic twins, out-of-frame TCR alpha sharing was systematically underestimated by recombination models, although the models agreed with sharing between unrelated individuals. Invariant T cells such as MAIT and iNKT could partly confound zero-insertion analyses, though diverse VJ usage argued against this for most clonotypes. Fewer insertions were carried by abundant cord blood beta clonotypes; a weaker similar trend was observed in young adult naive repertoires, while no such trend was observed in memory repertoires. Because the same donors could not be followed over many years, the conclusions relied on cross-sectional statistical analysis. Excess twin sharing in beta out-of-frame sequences was weaker because fewer shared sequences lowered the signal-to-noise ratio. Out-of-frame TCR alpha sequences shared between twins showed an excess of low generation-probability sequences compared with coincidental sharing between unrelated individuals.

The CDR3, from cysteine to phenylalanine, totals 13 residues. The only DNA kept is the CDR3, 39 bases in frame from the first base. The germline V gene yields ENHRY for CDR1 and SYGVKD for CDR2. V is reduced by 3 bases and J by 6 bases, leaving a spacing of 10 bases between them. Separately, the same data were catalogued under a study of yellow fever vaccine responses in identical twins. Per that second paper: The authors reported that the T cell response to vaccination in identical twins appeared partly convergent and partly personalized. In the study, vaccine-responding T cell clones were precisely tracked in identical twins.

This sequence originates from a woman aged 18-29 years in good health. The receptor chain draws on TRBV10-3 and TRBJ2-3, with the D gene tentatively TRBD1 or TRBD2, based on 5 matching bases in each. The sample comprised memory (CD45RO+) T cells sorted from blood. Sample cell subset or site, as interpreted from the label and publication: CD45RO+ enriched T cells. The nucleotide sequence is TGTGCCATCAGTGACCTAGCAGGGGATACGCAGTATTTT. The resulting protein is CAISDLAGDTQYF.